The sequence of this T cell receptor (beta chain) was determined in a study of blood T cell repertoires in COVID-19. On the study more broadly: There were acute and convalescent COVID-19 samples, and they came from the United States, Italy and Spain. T cells, B-cell-depleted T cells, or PBMCs supplied cDNA or gDNA.

This clone was observed a handful of times. CDR3 length equals 13 residues. Germline loops: CDR1 SGHTA, CDR2 FQGNSA. V gave up 4 bases and J gave up 8 bases; unmatched junction bases: 5. The Seattle patients, enrolled during active infection, were followed longitudinally. The protocol was immunoSEQ multiplex PCR, while the TCRdb copy is restricted to in-frame clones and leaves out a portion. The sample includes about 58,000 clones, roughly four fifths seen only once; the top ten take around 10%. The genes are TRBV7-2 and TRBJ1-1, with TRBD1 matching over 9 bases. This TCR was sampled from a man older than 75 with COVID-19, enrolled during active disease. Material: peripheral blood. The CDR3 region has the DNA TGTGCCAGCAGCTCCCGGGACAGGGACGAAGCTTTCTTT. This sequence encodes CASSSRDRDEAFF.